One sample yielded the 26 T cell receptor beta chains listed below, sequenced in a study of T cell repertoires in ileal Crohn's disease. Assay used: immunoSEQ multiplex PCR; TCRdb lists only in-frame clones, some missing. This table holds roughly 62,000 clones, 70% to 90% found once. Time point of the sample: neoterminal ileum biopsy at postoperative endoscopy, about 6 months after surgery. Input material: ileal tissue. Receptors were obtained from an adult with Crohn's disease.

CDR3 in amino acids: CASSPSGGAPLDEQFF. Here the CDR3 DNA reads TGTGCCAGCAGCCCCTCCGGGGGGGCCCCCTTGGATGAGCAGTTCTTC. V usage is TRBV7-7 and J usage is TRBJ2-1; TRBD2 agrees at 8 bases. The germline V gene encodes CDR1 SSHAT and CDR2 FNYEAQ (reference sequence). This CDR3 region has 16 residues. V dropped 5 bases and J dropped 8; count of bases not matched to a gene: 14.

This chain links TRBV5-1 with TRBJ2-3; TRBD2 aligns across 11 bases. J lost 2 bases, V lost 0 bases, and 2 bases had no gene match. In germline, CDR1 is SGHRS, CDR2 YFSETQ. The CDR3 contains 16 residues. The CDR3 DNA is TGCGCCAGCAGCTTGGCTAGCGGGAGGCTCACAGATACGCAGTATTTT. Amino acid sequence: CASSLASGRLTDTQYF.

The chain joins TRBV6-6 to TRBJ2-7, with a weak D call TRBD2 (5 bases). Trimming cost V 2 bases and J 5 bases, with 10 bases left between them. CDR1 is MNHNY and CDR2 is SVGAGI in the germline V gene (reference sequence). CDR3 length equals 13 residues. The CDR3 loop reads CASSYAASNEQYF. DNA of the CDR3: TGTGCCAGCAGTTACGCGGCTAGCAACGAGCAGTACTTC.

This chain's CDR3 is CASSQQGYNQPQHF. CDR3 DNA sequence: TGTGCCAGCAGCCAACAGGGATACAATCAGCCCCAGCATTTT. The V call is TRBV6-6, the J call TRBJ1-5; D perhaps matches TRBD1 (6 bases). Germline CDR1 MNHNY, CDR2 SVGAGI (reference sequence). The CDR3 has 14 amino acids. Trimming removed 6 bases from V and 3 bases from J, with 12 bases in between.

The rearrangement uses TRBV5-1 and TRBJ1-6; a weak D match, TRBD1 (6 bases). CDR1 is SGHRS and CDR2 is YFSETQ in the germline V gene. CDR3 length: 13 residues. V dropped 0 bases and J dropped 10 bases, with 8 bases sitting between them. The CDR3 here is CASSLDRDSPLHF. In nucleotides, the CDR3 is TGCGCCAGCAGCTTGGACAGGGACTCACCCCTCCACTTT.

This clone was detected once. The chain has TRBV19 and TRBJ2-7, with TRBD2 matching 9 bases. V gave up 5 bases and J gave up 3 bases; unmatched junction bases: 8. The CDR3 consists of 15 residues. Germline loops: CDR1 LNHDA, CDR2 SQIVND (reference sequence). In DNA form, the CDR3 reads TGTGCCAGTAGTTCAAGACTAGCGGAATACTACGAGCAGTACTTC. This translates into CASSSRLAEYYEQYF.

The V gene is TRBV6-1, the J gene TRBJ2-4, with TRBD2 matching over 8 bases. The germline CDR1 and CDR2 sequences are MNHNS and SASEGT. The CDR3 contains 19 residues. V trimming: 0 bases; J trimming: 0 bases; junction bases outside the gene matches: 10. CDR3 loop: CASSEALLADSLAKNIQYF. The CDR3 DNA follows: TGTGCCAGCAGTGAAGCGTTACTAGCGGACTCTTTAGCCAAAAACATTCAGTACTTC.

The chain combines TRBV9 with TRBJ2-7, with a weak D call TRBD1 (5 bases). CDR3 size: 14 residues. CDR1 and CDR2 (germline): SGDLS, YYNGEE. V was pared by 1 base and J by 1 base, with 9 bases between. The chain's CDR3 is CASSVSQGSYEQYF. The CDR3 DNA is TGTGCCAGCAGCGTATCTCAGGGATCCTACGAGCAGTACTTC.

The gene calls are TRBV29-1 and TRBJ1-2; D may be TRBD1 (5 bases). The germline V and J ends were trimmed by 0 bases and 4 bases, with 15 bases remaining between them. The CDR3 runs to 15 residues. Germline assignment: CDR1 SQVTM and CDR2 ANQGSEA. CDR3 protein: CSVEDPFGGTYGYTF. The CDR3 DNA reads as TGCAGCGTTGAAGATCCGTTCGGGGGTACCTATGGCTACACCTTC.

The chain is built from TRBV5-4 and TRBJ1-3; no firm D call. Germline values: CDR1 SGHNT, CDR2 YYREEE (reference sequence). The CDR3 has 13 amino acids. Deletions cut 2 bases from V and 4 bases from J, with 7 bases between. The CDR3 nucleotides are TGTGCCAGCAGCTTAACAGCCGGAAACACCATATATTTT. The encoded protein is CASSLTAGNTIYF. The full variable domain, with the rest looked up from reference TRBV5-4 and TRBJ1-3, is ETGVTQSPTHLIKTRGQQVTLRCSSQSGHNTVSWYQQALGQGPQFIFQYYREEENGRGNFPPRFSGLQFPNYSSELNVNALELDDSALYLCASSLTAGNTIYFGEGSWLTVV.

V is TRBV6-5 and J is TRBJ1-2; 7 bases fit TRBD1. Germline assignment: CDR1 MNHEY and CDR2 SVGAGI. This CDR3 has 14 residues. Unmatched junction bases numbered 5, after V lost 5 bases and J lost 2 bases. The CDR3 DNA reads TGTGCCAGCAGTCTACAGGGGTCCAACTATGGCTACACCTTC. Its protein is CASSLQGSNYGYTF.

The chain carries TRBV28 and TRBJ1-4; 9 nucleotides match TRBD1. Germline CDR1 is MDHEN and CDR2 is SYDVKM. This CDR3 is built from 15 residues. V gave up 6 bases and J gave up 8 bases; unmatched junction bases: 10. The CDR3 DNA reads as TGTGCCAGCAGACTCTCCGGGACAGGGAGCGAAAAACTGTTTTTT. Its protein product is CASRLSGTGSEKLFF. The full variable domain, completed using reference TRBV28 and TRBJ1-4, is DVKVTQSSRYLVKRTGEKVFLECVQDMDHENMFWYRQDPGLGLRLIYFSYDVKMKEKGDIPEGYSVSREKKERFSLILESASTNQTSMYLCASRLSGTGSEKLFFGSGTQLSVL.

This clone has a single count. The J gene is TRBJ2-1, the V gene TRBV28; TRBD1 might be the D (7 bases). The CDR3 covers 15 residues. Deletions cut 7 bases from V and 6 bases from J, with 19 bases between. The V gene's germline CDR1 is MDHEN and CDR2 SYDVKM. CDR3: CASTQGGQGSNEQFF. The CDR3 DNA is TGTGCCAGCACCCAGGGGGGACAAGGATCCAATGAGCAGTTCTTC.

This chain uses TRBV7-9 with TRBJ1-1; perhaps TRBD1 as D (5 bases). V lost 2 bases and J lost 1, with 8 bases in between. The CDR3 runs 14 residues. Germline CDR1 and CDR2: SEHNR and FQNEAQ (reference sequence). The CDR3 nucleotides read TGTGCCAGCAGCTTAAGGGGCAGGAACACTGAAGCTTTCTTT. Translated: CASSLRGRNTEAFF.

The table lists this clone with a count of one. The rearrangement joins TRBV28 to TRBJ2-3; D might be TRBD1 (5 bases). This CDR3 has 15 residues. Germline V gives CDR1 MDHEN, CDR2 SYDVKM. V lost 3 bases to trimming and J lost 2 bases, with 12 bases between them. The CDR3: CASSLIGRDTDTQYF. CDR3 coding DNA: TGTGCCAGCAGTTTGATTGGCAGGGACACAGATACGCAGTATTTT. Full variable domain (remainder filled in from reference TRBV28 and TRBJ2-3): DVKVTQSSRYLVKRTGEKVFLECVQDMDHENMFWYRQDPGLGLRLIYFSYDVKMKEKGDIPEGYSVSREKKERFSLILESASTNQTSMYLCASSLIGRDTDTQYFGPGTRLTVL.

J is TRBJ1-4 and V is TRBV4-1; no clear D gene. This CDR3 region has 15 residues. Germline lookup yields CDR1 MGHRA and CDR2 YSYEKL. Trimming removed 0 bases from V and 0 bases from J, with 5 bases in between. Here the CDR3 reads CASSQDLTTNEKLFF. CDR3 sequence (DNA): TGCGCCAGCAGCCAAGATTTAACAACTAATGAAAAACTGTTTTTT.

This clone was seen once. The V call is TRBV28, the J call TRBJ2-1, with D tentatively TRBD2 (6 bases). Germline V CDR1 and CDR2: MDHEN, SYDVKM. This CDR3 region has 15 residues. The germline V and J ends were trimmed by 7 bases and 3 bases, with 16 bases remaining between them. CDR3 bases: TGTGCCAGCACGGCGGCAGGGAGGTTCTACAATGAGCAGTTCTTC. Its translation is CASTAAGRFYNEQFF. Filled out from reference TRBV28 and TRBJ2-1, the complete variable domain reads DVKVTQSSRYLVKRTGEKVFLECVQDMDHENMFWYRQDPGLGLRLIYFSYDVKMKEKGDIPEGYSVSREKKERFSLILESASTNQTSMYLCASTAAGRFYNEQFFGPGTRLTVL.

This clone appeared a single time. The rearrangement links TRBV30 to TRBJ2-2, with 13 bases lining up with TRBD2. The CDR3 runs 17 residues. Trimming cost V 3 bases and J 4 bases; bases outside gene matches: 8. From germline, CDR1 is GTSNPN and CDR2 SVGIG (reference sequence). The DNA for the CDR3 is TGTGCCTGGAGGTCAGGGAGGACTAGCGGGAGCACCGGGGAGCTGTTTTTT. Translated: CAWRSGRTSGSTGELFF.

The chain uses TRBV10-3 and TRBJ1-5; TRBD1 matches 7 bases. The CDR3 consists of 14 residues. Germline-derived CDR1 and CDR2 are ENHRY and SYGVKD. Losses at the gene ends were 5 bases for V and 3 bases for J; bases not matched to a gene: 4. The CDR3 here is CAISPGQVNQPQHF. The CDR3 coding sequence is TGTGCCATCAGTCCAGGACAGGTCAATCAGCCCCAGCATTTT.

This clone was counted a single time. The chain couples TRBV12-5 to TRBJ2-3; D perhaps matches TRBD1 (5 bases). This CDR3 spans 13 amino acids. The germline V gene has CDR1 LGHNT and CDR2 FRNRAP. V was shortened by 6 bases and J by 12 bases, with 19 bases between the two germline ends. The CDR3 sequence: CASGHLSGQRQYF. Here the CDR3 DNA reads TGTGCTAGTGGCCACCTGTCAGGGCAACGTCAGTATTTT.

The CDR3 loop reads CAISTGGLGTEAFF. CDR3 DNA: TGTGCCATCTCTACAGGGGGCTTGGGGACTGAAGCTTTCTTT. The genes are TRBV10-3 and TRBJ1-1, with 9 bases lining up with TRBD1. Trimming cost V 8 bases and J 5 bases; bases outside gene matches: 9. CDR1 and CDR2 from the germline V gene are ENHRY and SYGVKD. The CDR3 runs 14 residues.

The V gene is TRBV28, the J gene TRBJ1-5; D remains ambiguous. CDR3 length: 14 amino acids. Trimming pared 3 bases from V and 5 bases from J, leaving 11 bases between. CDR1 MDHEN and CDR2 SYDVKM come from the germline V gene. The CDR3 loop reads CASSLGRTHQPQHF. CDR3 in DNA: TGTGCCAGCAGTTTGGGGAGGACGCATCAGCCCCAGCATTTT.

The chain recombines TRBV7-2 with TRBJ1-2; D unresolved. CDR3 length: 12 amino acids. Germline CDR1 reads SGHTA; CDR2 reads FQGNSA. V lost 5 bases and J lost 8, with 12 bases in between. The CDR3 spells CASSAPGSGYTF. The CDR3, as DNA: TGTGCCAGCAGCGCCCCAGGCAGCGGCTACACCTTC.

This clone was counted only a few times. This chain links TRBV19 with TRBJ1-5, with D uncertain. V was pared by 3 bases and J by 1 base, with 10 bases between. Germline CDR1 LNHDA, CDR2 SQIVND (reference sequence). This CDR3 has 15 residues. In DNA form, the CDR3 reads TGTGCCAGTAGTATTCCTACCCACAGCAATCAGCCCCAGCATTTT. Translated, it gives CASSIPTHSNQPQHF.

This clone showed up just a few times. For the CDR3, the DNA is TGTGCCATCAGTCGGGACAGGGAAAGACCCCAGCATTTT. Protein sequence: CAISRDRERPQHF. The chain uses TRBV10-3 and TRBJ1-5; 9 bases are shared with TRBD1. CDR3 size: 13 residues. Trimming took 5 bases from V and 10 from J; bases not matched to a gene: 6. CDR1 ENHRY and CDR2 SYGVKD come from the germline V gene.

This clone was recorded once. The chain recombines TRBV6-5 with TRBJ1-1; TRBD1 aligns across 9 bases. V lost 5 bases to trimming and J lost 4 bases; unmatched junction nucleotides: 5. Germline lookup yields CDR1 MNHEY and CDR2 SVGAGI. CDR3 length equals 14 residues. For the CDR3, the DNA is TGTGCCAGCAGTACAACAGGGGGCGTCACTGAAGCTTTCTTT. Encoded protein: CASSTTGGVTEAFF.